One and the same sample provided the 7 T cell receptor beta chains below, sequenced in a study of tumor-infiltrating lymphocytes in primary liver carcinoma (dated by TCRdb to 2015 to 2018). Total RNA and DNA were co-extracted without cell sorting from approximately 20-30 mg of bulk tissue using the AllPrep DNA/RNA mini kit. The reads were generated on an Illumina HiSeq 2500. Using a constant-region primer and ProtoScript II reverse transcriptase, TCRbeta-specific cDNA was reverse-transcribed from around 500 ng total RNA. Three nested multiplex PCR rounds, following a slightly modified ARM-PCR procedure, were used to build the TCRbeta libraries. The first two PCR rounds used multiplex TRBV1-TRBV30 forward primers with a Cbeta reverse primer, each for around 10 cycles. TCRdb's own reprocessing of the public reads used fastp at Q25 and MiXCR and kept productive beta chains. All rows with the same CDR3 protein become a single entry with the most common DNA and genes. This sample is represented by about 130,000 distinct CDR3 sequences; 64% of them were singletons. 8.4% of the sample lies in the top ten.

Sequences were obtained from liver tumor tissue from sampling region 3. The sample's cell subset or site label, decoded: tumor region T3, left-lateral pole. These receptors were collected from a woman in her sixties or seventies with primary liver carcinoma and hepatitis B virus infection.

As for this clonotype: This may stem from a read error, because a much larger clone lies one nucleotide away. The genes are TRBV14 and TRBJ2-3; unclear D gene. V gave up 2 bases and J gave up 9 bases, with 9 bases separating them. Germline CDR1 is SGHDN and CDR2 is FVKESK. CDR3 length: 12 amino acids. The DNA for the CDR3 is TGTGCCAGCAGCCAACCGGATAGGACGCAGTATTTT. Protein product: CASSQPDRTQYF.

As concerns this clonotype: This may be a read error, as it is one base from a much larger clone. CDR3 sequence (DNA): TGTGCCAACAGCCCTACCGGGGCGGGAGTAAACGAGCAGTACTTC. Translation gives CANSPTGAGVNEQYF. The chain combines TRBV13 with TRBJ2-7; 7 bases align to TRBD2. The CDR3 contains 15 residues. In germline, CDR1 is PRHDT, CDR2 FYEKMQ (reference sequence).

A word on this clonotype: The CDR3 does not close with the conserved phenylalanine or tryptophan, likely indicating a read error. V is TRBV11-2 and J is TRBJ2-1; maybe TRBD1 (6 bases). Per germline, CDR1 SGHAT and CDR2 FQNNGV. Trimming shortened V by 10 bases and J by 9 bases, and 22 bases separated the two germline ends. The CDR3 contains 14 residues. The DNA for the CDR3 is TGTGCCACCAGACAGGTTCGTAGGGGAACTGAGCAGTTCCTC. It encodes CATRQVRRGTEQFL.

A word on this clonotype: An end of the junction differs from the germline gene, which may be a read error. This chain uses TRBV4-1 with TRBJ2-1; TRBD2 agrees at 11 bases. CDR1 and CDR2 from the germline V gene are MGHRA and YSYEKL. The CDR3 runs 14 residues. CDR3 in amino acids: CASSHGGLAVERFF. The CDR3 DNA reads as TGCGCCAGCAGCCACGGGGGACTAGCGGTTGAGCGGTTCTTC.

With respect to this clonotype: One end of the junction varies from germline; a read error may be responsible. CDR3 amino acids: CAGSLDRRTQYF. CDR3 coding DNA: TGTGCCGGCAGCTTAGATCGTAGGACGCAGTATTTT. The chain employs TRBV11-3 and TRBJ2-3; no firm D call. Looked up from germline, CDR1 is SGHNT and CDR2 is YENEEA. The CDR3 sequence is 12 residues long.

With regard to this clonotype: At one boundary the junction diverges from the germline segment, which might be a read error. The CDR3 region is CASSFGTSTDTRYF. The CDR3 bases are TGTGCTAGCAGCTTCGGGACTAGCACAGATACGCGGTATTTT. The chain links TRBV11-3 to TRBJ2-3; the match to TRBD2 covers 9 bases. The CDR3 is 14 residues long. Germline V gene data show CDR1 as SGHNT and CDR2 as YENEEA. Combining the CDR3 with reference TRBV11-3 and TRBJ2-3 gives the whole variable domain EAGVVQSPRYKIIEKKQPVAFWCNPISGHNTLYWYLQNLGQGPELLIRYENEEAVDDSQLPKDRFSAERLKGVDSTLKIQPAELGDSAVYLCASSFGTSTDTRYFGPGTRLTVL.

With regard to this clonotype: Germline and junction disagree at one end, which may indicate a read error. This chain connects TRBV6-1 to TRBJ2-7; D gene ambiguous. CDR3 length: 15 amino acids. Germline V gives CDR1 MNHNS, CDR2 SASEGT. CDR3 in amino acids: CASSEGQDWSYEQYF. DNA for the CDR3: TGTGCCAGCAGTGAAGGGCAGGATTGGTCCTATGAGCAGTACTTC.